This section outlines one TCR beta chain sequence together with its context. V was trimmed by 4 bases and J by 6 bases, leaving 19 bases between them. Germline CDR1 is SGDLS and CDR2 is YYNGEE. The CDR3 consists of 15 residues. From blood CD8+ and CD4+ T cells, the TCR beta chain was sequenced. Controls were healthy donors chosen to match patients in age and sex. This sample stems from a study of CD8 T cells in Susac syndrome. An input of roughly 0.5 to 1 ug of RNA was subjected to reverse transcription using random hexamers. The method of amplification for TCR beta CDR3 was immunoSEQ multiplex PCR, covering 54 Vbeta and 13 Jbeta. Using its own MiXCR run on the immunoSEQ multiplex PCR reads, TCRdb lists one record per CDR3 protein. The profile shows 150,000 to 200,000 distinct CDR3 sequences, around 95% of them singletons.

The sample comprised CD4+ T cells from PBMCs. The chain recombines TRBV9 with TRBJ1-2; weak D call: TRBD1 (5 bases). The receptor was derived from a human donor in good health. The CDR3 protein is CASSPLQQVGHGYTF. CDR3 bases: TGTGCCAGCAGCCCCCTGCAACAGGTGGGGCATGGCTACACCTTC.